The 31 T cell receptor beta chains below were found in one sample sequenced in a study of blood T cells in healthy people across ages. Together with a sample-barcoded 5' primer, a J-beta primer mix was included in a second PCR lasting about 6 to 11 cycles. TCRdb ran MiXCR on the 5' RACE reads and lists one entry per CDR3 protein. The sample lists 1 million to 1.2 million distinct CDR3 sequences; about two fifths were seen once. Sequences were obtained from blood. These TCRs come from a man in his late teens or twenties in good health.

This clonotype was recorded a few times. The junction departs from the called germline gene at one end, perhaps through a read error. This chain connects TRBV7-9 to TRBJ1-4, with 9 bases fitting TRBD1. This CDR3 comprises 14 residues. The germline V gene has CDR1 SEHNR and CDR2 FQNEAQ (reference sequence). The CDR3 DNA follows: TGCGCCAGCAGCTCGGACAGGGGTGGTGAAAAACTGTTTTTT. Translating gives CASSSDRGGEKLFF.

In the case of this clonotype: This may be a read error, as it is one base from a much larger clone. The chain's CDR3 is CASSGRSPLHF. CDR3 nucleotide sequence: TGTGCCAGCAGTGGGCGTTCACCCCTCCACTTT. This chain joins TRBV12-3 or TRBV12-4 and TRBJ1-6, with D hard to call. Between the trimmed V and J ends, which lost 5 bases and 9 bases, there was a span of 5 bases. The CDR3 consists of 11 residues.

This clonotype turned up a few times. The rearrangement uses TRBV29-1 and TRBJ1-2, with D uncertain. Germline assignment: CDR1 SQVTM and CDR2 ANQGSEA. The CDR3 contains 11 residues. V gave up 6 bases and J gave up 4 bases, with 9 bases separating them. The CDR3 DNA reads TGCAGCGTATCCGTCGGCTATGGCTACACCTTC. It codes for CSVSVGYGYTF.

This clonotype came up a few times. This sequence joins TRBV7-9 and TRBJ1-2; 7 bases are a match to TRBD1. The length of the CDR3 is 13 residues. CDR1 and CDR2 from the germline V gene are SEHNR and FQNEAQ (reference sequence). The V and J ends lost 6 bases and 8 bases, in that order; junction bases with no gene match: 9. CDR3 in amino acids: CASSMRGREGYTF. As DNA, the CDR3 is TGTGCCAGCAGTATGAGGGGGCGGGAAGGCTACACCTTC.

The chain uses TRBV5-1 and TRBJ1-2; D ambiguous. The germline CDR1 and CDR2 sequences are SGHRS and YFSETQ. The V end was cut by 4 bases, the J end by 4 bases, with 14 bases between. CDR3 length: 14 residues. CDR3 residues: CASSVGWESYGYTF. Here the CDR3 DNA reads TGCGCCAGCAGCGTGGGATGGGAGTCCTATGGCTACACCTTC.

The chain uses TRBV7-3 and TRBJ2-3; 8 nucleotides line up with TRBD2. The CDR3 loop spans 15 amino acids. Germline loops: CDR1 SGHTA, CDR2 FQGTGA. V shed 4 bases and J 6 bases; nucleotides not matched to a gene: 9. DNA of the CDR3: TGTGCCAGCAGCTCCACGGGGGGGCTGGCCGATACGCAGTATTTT. It codes for CASSSTGGLADTQYF.

At least ten counts were recorded for this clonotype. The rearrangement uses TRBV10-3 and TRBJ2-3; 8 nucleotides match TRBD1. The CDR3 sequence is 13 residues long. Germline V gene data show CDR1 as ENHRY and CDR2 as SYGVKD. The trim removed 2 bases at V and 5 bases at J, leaving 0 bases unmatched. CDR3 sequence (DNA): TGTGCCATCAGTGAGGACAGGGGAGATACGCAGTATTTT. Its translation: CAISEDRGDTQYF.

This clonotype appeared a single time. The chain has TRBV29-1 and TRBJ2-5; weak D call: TRBD1 (6 bases). Germline V gene sequence: CDR1 SQVTM, CDR2 ANQGSEA. V was pared by 4 bases and J by 5 bases, with 14 bases between. The CDR3 has 13 amino acids. The DNA of the CDR3 is TGCAGCGTTGCCCGGGACATAAGGGAGACCCAGTACTTC. Protein: CSVARDIRETQYF.

This clonotype was seen many times. J is TRBJ1-4 and V is TRBV7-8, with TRBD1 identical over 9 bases. V trimming: 2 bases; J trimming: 7 bases; junction bases outside the gene matches: 5. This CDR3 is built from 15 residues. The germline V gene has CDR1 SGHVS and CDR2 FQNEAQ. Here the CDR3 DNA reads TGTGCCAGCAGCTTACTACAGGGGGCGCGTGAAAAACTGTTTTTT. This sequence encodes CASSLLQGAREKLFF.

This chain joins TRBV5-1 and TRBJ1-1, with D hard to call. This CDR3 spans 12 amino acids. The germline V and J ends were trimmed by 7 bases and 5 bases, with 12 bases remaining between them. Germline V CDR1 and CDR2: SGHRS, YFSETQ. The CDR3 loop is CASATVGTEAFF. CDR3 nucleotide sequence: TGCGCCAGCGCTACGGTCGGGACTGAAGCTTTCTTT. The full variable domain, with the rest looked up from reference TRBV5-1 and TRBJ1-1, is KAGVTQTPRYLIKTRGQQVTLSCSPISGHRSVSWYQQTPGQGLQFLFEYFSETQRNKGNFPGRFSGRQFSNSRSEMNVSTLELGDSALYLCASATVGTEAFFGQGTRLTVV.

On this clonotype itself: Compared with germline, one end of the junction differs, possibly owing to a read error. The chain uses TRBV3-1 and TRBJ1-6; 7 bases match TRBD1. The CDR3 loop spans 19 amino acids. CDR1 and CDR2 from the germline V gene are LGHDT and YNNKEL (reference sequence). The CDR3 here is CANSQGLGTVSSYNSPLHF. The DNA of the CDR3 is TGTGCCAACAGCCAAGGTCTTGGGACAGTGAGCTCCTATAATTCACCCCTCCACTTT.

This clonotype was detected a few times. V is TRBV2 and J is TRBJ1-2; tentatively, D is TRBD1 (5 bases). The germline V and J ends were trimmed by 6 bases and 2 bases, with 13 bases remaining between them. This CDR3 has 14 amino acids. The germline V gene has CDR1 SNHLY and CDR2 FYNNEI. CDR3: CASRDGQGNYGYTF. The DNA of the CDR3 is TGTGCCAGCAGGGATGGTCAGGGAAACTATGGCTACACCTTC.

This clonotype was counted a few times. The gene calls are TRBV6-5 and TRBJ2-1, with 12 bases fitting TRBD1. V was pared by 2 bases and J by 7 bases, with 12 bases of the junction left unmatched. Per germline, CDR1 MNHEY and CDR2 SVGAGI. CDR3 size: 18 residues. For the CDR3, the DNA is TGTGCCAGCAGTTACGCCGGTGCCGGGACAGGGGGCCCGAATGAGCAGTTCTTC. Translated: CASSYAGAGTGGPNEQFF.

V and J are TRBV7-9 and TRBJ2-5; the D is unclear. Germline CDR1 and CDR2: SEHNR and FQNEAQ (reference sequence). V lost 4 bases to trimming and J lost 2 bases, with 14 bases between them. CDR3 length: 15 residues. Here the CDR3 DNA reads TGTGCCAGCAGCTCTGTCGCCCCCCCACAAGAGACCCAGTACTTC. As protein: CASSSVAPPQETQYF.

This clonotype was seen once. CDR3 residues: CASSPIGGTINYGYTF. CDR3 DNA: TGTGCCAGCAGCCCAATAGGGGGAACCATTAACTATGGCTACACCTTC. The chain joins TRBV7-9 to TRBJ1-2, with a possible D match to TRBD1 (6 bases). CDR3 size: 16 residues. Per the germline V gene, CDR1 is SEHNR and CDR2 is FQNEAQ (reference sequence). V was cut by 5 bases and J by 1 base, with 17 bases left in between.

V gene TRBV12-3 or TRBV12-4 combines with J gene TRBJ2-2; tentative D call: TRBD1 (5 bases). The CDR3 loop spans 13 amino acids. The V end was cut by 3 bases, the J end by 6 bases, with 8 bases between. Written as DNA, the CDR3 is TGTGCCAGCAGTTTTCCAGGGTCCGGGGAGCTGTTTTTT. Its translation: CASSFPGSGELFF.

The sample holds a few counts of this clonotype. The rearrangement uses TRBV2 and TRBJ1-2; D may be TRBD1 (5 bases). CDR3 size: 14 residues. V was cut by 7 bases and J by 4 bases, with 16 bases left in between. CDR1 SNHLY and CDR2 FYNNEI come from the germline V gene. CDR3 loop: CASIPGGDLYGYTF. The CDR3 nucleotides read TGTGCCAGCATCCCCGGGGGGGACCTCTATGGCTACACCTTC.

This clonotype was detected a few times. The chain recombines TRBV6-1 with TRBJ2-2; the match to TRBD1 covers 7 bases. Trimming removed 0 bases from V and 1 base from J; junction bases left unmatched: 2. This CDR3 is built from 16 residues. The germline V gene has CDR1 MNHNS and CDR2 SASEGT. The DNA for the CDR3 is TGTGCCAGCAGTGAAGCGCAGGGGGTGAACACCGGGGAGCTGTTTTTT. Encoded protein: CASSEAQGVNTGELFF.

This clonotype was counted only a few times. CDR3 loop: CASSLQGVRTEAFF. Written as DNA, the CDR3 is TGTGCCAGCAGTTTACAGGGGGTTCGTACTGAAGCTTTCTTT. The rearrangement joins TRBV12-3 or TRBV12-4 to TRBJ1-1; 7 nucleotides line up with TRBD1. CDR3 length: 14 residues. V lost 2 bases and J lost 5; bases outside the gene matches: 5.

This clonotype has only a few counts. The rearrangement joins TRBV2 to TRBJ2-3, with 7 positions matching TRBD2. Unmatched junction bases numbered 3, after V lost 3 bases and J lost 0 bases. This CDR3 comprises 15 residues. Germline V gives CDR1 SNHLY, CDR2 FYNNEI. CDR3 DNA: TGTGCCAGCAGTGACGGGACTACTAGCACAGATACGCAGTATTTT. It is translated as CASSDGTTSTDTQYF.

This clonotype was found a few times. The genes are TRBV27 and TRBJ2-1; 7 bases are a match to TRBD2. Germline assignment: CDR1 MNHEY and CDR2 SMNVEV (reference sequence). The CDR3 is 15 amino acids. The ends lost 2 bases at V and 3 bases at J; junction bases unmatched: 4. The CDR3: CASSLRGTIYNEQFF. Written as DNA, the CDR3 is TGTGCCAGCAGTTTAAGAGGGACTATCTACAATGAGCAGTTCTTC.

There are a few counts of this clonotype. The chain carries TRBV9 and TRBJ2-6; D not resolved. The length of the CDR3 is 14 residues. The germline V and J ends were trimmed by 5 bases and 0 bases, with 6 bases remaining between them. Per the germline V gene, CDR1 is SGDLS and CDR2 is YYNGEE. CDR3 protein: CASSALSGANVLTF. As DNA, the CDR3 is TGTGCCAGCAGTGCCCTCTCTGGGGCCAACGTCCTGACTTTC.

This chain uses TRBV11-2 with TRBJ2-5; D is ambiguous. The CDR3 has 12 amino acids. V was pared by 5 bases and J by 3 bases, with 7 bases between. Per germline, CDR1 SGHAT and CDR2 FQNNGV. The CDR3 loop is CASSRFKETQYF. In nucleotides, the CDR3 is TGTGCCAGCAGCCGTTTCAAAGAGACCCAGTACTTC.

Regarding this clonotype: A much bigger clone sits one base away, suggesting this may be a read error. The rearrangement joins TRBV12-3 or TRBV12-4 to TRBJ2-3; D is ambiguous. The CDR3 consists of 13 residues. Trimming pared 0 bases from V and 4 bases from J, leaving 5 bases between. This chain's CDR3 is CASSLAHADTQYF. Here the CDR3 DNA reads TGTGCCAGCAGTTTAGCCCACGCAGATACGCAGTATTTT.

This rearrangement joins TRBV7-9 to TRBJ1-5; 7 bases are a match to TRBD1. The CDR3 is 16 amino acids. V shed 5 bases and J 0 bases; nucleotides not matched to a gene: 7. From germline, CDR1 is SEHNR and CDR2 FQNEAQ (reference sequence). The CDR3 DNA reads as TGTGCCAGCAGCCCGGGACAGCCTTATAGCAATCAGCCCCAGCATTTT. Encoded protein: CASSPGQPYSNQPQHF.

The chain is built from TRBV30 and TRBJ2-1; 7 nucleotides match TRBD1. From germline, CDR1 is GTSNPN and CDR2 SVGIG (reference sequence). The CDR3 is 14 amino acids. The V gene end was trimmed by 5 bases and the J gene end by 4 bases; junction bases not matched to a gene: 8. As DNA, the CDR3 is TGTGCCTGGCAGGGTTCGGACAGGTACAATGAGCAGTTCTTC. Protein product: CAWQGSDRYNEQFF.

The gene calls are TRBV5-1 and TRBJ1-5; weak D call: TRBD1 (5 bases). Germline values: CDR1 SGHRS, CDR2 YFSETQ. The CDR3 extends over 15 amino acids. The ends were cut back, 0 bases at V and 3 bases at J, with 10 bases in the middle. DNA of the CDR3: TGCGCCAGCAGCTTGGGAGGGGCCCCCAATCAGCCCCAGCATTTT. It translates to CASSLGGAPNQPQHF. The complete variable domain, with remaining parts taken from reference TRBV5-1 and TRBJ1-5, reads KAGVTQTPRYLIKTRGQQVTLSCSPISGHRSVSWYQQTPGQGLQFLFEYFSETQRNKGNFPGRFSGRQFSNSRSEMNVSTLELGDSALYLCASSLGGAPNQPQHFGDGTRLSIL.

This clonotype occurred a few times. CDR3: CATAPGLISGANVLTF. Here the CDR3 DNA reads TGTGCCACCGCCCCGGGACTCATCTCTGGGGCCAACGTCCTGACTTTC. This chain links TRBV6-2 or TRBV6-3 with TRBJ2-6, with a weak D call TRBD2 (6 bases). Germline V gene lookup returns CDR1 MNHEY and CDR2 SVGEGT. This CDR3 contains 16 residues. V lost 10 bases, J lost 0 bases, and 16 bases lay in between.

This clonotype appeared many times. The chain recombines TRBV7-2 with TRBJ1-1; D is possibly TRBD1 (6 bases). The V and J ends lost 5 bases and 1 base respectively, with 11 bases between them. CDR3 length equals 14 residues. In germline, CDR1 is SGHTA, CDR2 FQGNSA. CDR3 sequence reads: CASSQIQGNTEAFF. The CDR3 nucleotides are TGTGCCAGCAGCCAAATACAGGGGAACACTGAAGCTTTCTTT.

The V and J genes are TRBV3-1 and TRBJ1-4; D is possibly TRBD1 (5 bases). The CDR3 runs to 16 residues. With 0 bases removed from V and 6 bases from J, the gap between germline ends came to 14 bases. Germline V gene lookup returns CDR1 LGHDT and CDR2 YNNKEL (reference sequence). CDR3 region: CASSQDQGVVDEKLFF. The CDR3 nucleotides are TGTGCCAGCAGCCAAGATCAAGGGGTAGTAGATGAAAAACTGTTTTTT.

This clonotype was seen more than once but under ten times. J is TRBJ2-3 and V is TRBV5-1; D unclear. The CDR3 extends over 15 amino acids. V gave up 6 bases and J gave up 1 base, with 15 bases separating them. Germline V CDR1 and CDR2: SGHRS, YFSETQ. This CDR3 is CASKGTLGGTDTQYF. CDR3 nucleotide sequence: TGCGCCAGCAAGGGTACACTTGGGGGCACAGATACGCAGTATTTT.